A single sample gave rise to the 8 T cell receptor beta chains below, sequenced in a study of blood T cells in healthy people across ages. The use of a sample-barcoded 5' primer and a J-beta primer mix characterized a second PCR of 7 to 11 cycles. TCRdb redid the calling of the 5' RACE reads with MiXCR, one entry per CDR3 protein. The sample contains about 510,000 distinct CDR3 sequences, approximately 26% of which appear only once. These same data were also listed under a study on T cells of mothers and their children.

The sequenced sample was blood. The receptors originated from a boy younger than 10 in good health.

The V call is TRBV20-1, the J call TRBJ2-2; a possible D gene is TRBD2 (6 bases). The ends were cut back, 0 bases at V and 2 bases at J, with 13 bases in the middle. Germline values: CDR1 DFQATT, CDR2 SNEGSKA (reference sequence). This CDR3 region has 16 residues. CDR3 sequence reads: CSARDLRTTNTGELFF. The DNA of the CDR3 is TGCAGTGCTAGAGATTTACGGACTACCAACACCGGGGAGCTGTTTTTT.

This clonotype has just a few counts. The CDR3, as DNA: TGTGCCAGCATTTCGACAGGAGGTACGAACAATGAGCAGTTCTTC. Translating it yields CASISTGGTNNEQFF. V usage is TRBV12-3 or TRBV12-4 and J usage is TRBJ2-1, with D possibly TRBD1 on 6 matching bases. Deletions cut 7 bases from V and 5 bases from J, with 18 bases between. This CDR3 is built from 15 residues.

This clonotype was seen repeatedly, ten times or more. The V and J genes are TRBV25-1 and TRBJ2-7; TRBD1 or TRBD2 may be the D gene (5 bases each). Germline CDR1 MGHDK, CDR2 SYGVNS. The CDR3 totals 13 residues. Deletions cut 2 bases from V and 3 bases from J, with 8 bases between. CDR3 amino acids: CASSERGLYEQYF. The CDR3 region has the DNA TGTGCCAGCAGTGAACGGGGCCTCTACGAGCAGTACTTC.

The chain carries TRBV15 and TRBJ2-4, with 13 nucleotides matching TRBD2. Germline assignment: CDR1 LNHNV and CDR2 YYDKDF (reference sequence). The V segment lost 3 bases and the J segment 3 bases; nucleotides outside the gene matches: 8. The CDR3 is 18 amino acids. Written as DNA, the CDR3 is TGTGCCACCAGCAGGACACTAGCGGGGGGGCGAAGCAAAAACATTCAGTACTTC. It yields the protein CATSRTLAGGRSKNIQYF.

V and J are TRBV3-1 and TRBJ1-4; TRBD1 agrees at 9 bases. Germline CDR1 and CDR2: LGHDT and YNNKEL (reference sequence). J gave up 7 bases and V 1 base, and 7 bases lay outside the gene matches. The length of the CDR3 is 16 residues. This CDR3 reads CASSQARGQGGEKLFF. The CDR3 DNA reads as TGTGCCAGCAGCCAAGCCCGGGGACAGGGAGGTGAAAAACTGTTTTTT.

Regarding this clonotype: Germline is not matched at one junction end, which may reflect a read error. J is TRBJ1-2 and V is TRBV20-1; the match to TRBD1 covers 9 bases. The CDR3 is made up of 12 amino acids. CDR1 is DFQATT, CDR2 SNEGSKA, per germline (reference sequence). In nucleotides, the CDR3 is TGCAGTGCTTCCCGGGACAGGGTATTTTCCCACTTC. It encodes CSASRDRVFSHF.

The chain employs TRBV2 and TRBJ1-4, with a possible D match to TRBD1 (6 bases). The CDR3 runs to 15 residues. V was pared by 1 base and J by 7 bases, with 13 bases between. The germline V gene encodes CDR1 SNHLY and CDR2 FYNNEI. CDR3 region: CASSEGYGGGEKLFF. The DNA of the CDR3 is TGTGCCAGCAGTGAAGGGTACGGGGGCGGTGAAAAACTGTTTTTT.

J is TRBJ1-2 and V is TRBV7-9; D is uncertain. CDR1 is SEHNR, CDR2 FQNEAQ, per germline (reference sequence). Trimming stripped 4 bases from V and 2 bases from J, with 8 bases between. This CDR3 region has 13 residues. The CDR3 sequence: CASSSEKNYGYTF. The DNA for the CDR3 is TGTGCCAGCAGCTCCGAGAAAAACTATGGCTACACCTTC.